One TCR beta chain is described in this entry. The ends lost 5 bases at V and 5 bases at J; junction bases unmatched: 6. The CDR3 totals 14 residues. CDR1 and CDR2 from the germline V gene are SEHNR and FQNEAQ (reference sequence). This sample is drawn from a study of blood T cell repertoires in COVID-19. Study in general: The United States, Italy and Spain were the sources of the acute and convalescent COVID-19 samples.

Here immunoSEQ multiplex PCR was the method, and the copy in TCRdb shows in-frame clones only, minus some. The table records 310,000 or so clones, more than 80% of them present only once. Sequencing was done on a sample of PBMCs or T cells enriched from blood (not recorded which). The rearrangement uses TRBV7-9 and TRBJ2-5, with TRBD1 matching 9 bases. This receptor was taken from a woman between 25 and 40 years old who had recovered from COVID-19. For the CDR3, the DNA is TGTGCCAGCAGCCAACAGGGGGCTTGGGAGACCCAGTACTTC. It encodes CASSQQGAWETQYF.